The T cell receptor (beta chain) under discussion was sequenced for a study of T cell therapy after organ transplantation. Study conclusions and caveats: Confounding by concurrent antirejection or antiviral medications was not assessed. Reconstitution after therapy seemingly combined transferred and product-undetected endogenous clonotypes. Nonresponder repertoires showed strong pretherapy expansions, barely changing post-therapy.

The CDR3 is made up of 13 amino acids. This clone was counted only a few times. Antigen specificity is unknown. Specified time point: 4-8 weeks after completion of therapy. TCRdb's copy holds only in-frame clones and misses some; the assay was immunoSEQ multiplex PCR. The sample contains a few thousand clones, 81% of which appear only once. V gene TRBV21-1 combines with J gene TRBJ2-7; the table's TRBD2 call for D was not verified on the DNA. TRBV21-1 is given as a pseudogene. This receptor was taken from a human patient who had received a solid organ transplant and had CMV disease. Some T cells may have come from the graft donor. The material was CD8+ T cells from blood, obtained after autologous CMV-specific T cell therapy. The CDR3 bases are TGTGCCAGCAGCAAAGGGGCCGGGGACGAGCAGTACTTC. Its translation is CASSKGAGDEQYF.